Listed here are 7 T cell receptor beta chains from one sample, sequenced in a study of T cells in Graves' hyperthyroidism and ophthalmopathy. TCR beta CDR3 regions were amplified from RNA transcripts. When the TCR CDR3 underwent first-round RT-PCR, the HTBI primer set was used. TCRdb independently ran MiXCR on the multiplex PCR reads; one entry per CDR3 protein. Among roughly 300,000 distinct CDR3 sequences listed, roughly a fifth were seen once. Source material: blood. Receptors originate from a woman aged 50 to 60 with Graves' hyperthyroidism.

The sample holds a few counts of this clonotype. The chain combines TRBV30 with TRBJ2-7; 9 bases map to TRBD2. The germline CDR1 and CDR2 sequences are GTSNPN and SVGIG (reference sequence). CDR3 size: 15 residues. V trimming: 1 base; J trimming: 7 bases; junction bases outside the gene matches: 11. The CDR3 DNA reads TGTGCCTGGAGTGCCCACGGGACTAGCTCTAGGGAGCAGTACTTC. Its protein is CAWSAHGTSSREQYF. The entire variable domain, with the rest obtained from reference TRBV30 and TRBJ2-7, is as follows: SQTIHQWPATLVQPVGSPLSLECTVEGTSNPNLYWYRQAAGRGLQLLFYSVGIGQISSEVPQNLSASRPQDRQFILSSKKLLLSDSGFYLCAWSAHGTSSREQYFGPGTRLTVT.

This clonotype occurred many times. The V and J genes are TRBV20-1 and TRBJ2-2; 10 bases agree with TRBD2. The CDR3 is 15 amino acids. Germline V CDR1 and CDR2: DFQATT, SNEGSKA (reference sequence). With V trimmed by 6 bases and J by 7 bases, 11 bases remained unmatched. CDR3 residues: CSARPAGGPGGELFF. As DNA, the CDR3 is TGCAGTGCCCGCCCAGCGGGAGGGCCAGGCGGGGAGCTGTTTTTT.

This clonotype was counted only a few times. This chain links TRBV7-9 with TRBJ2-3, with D perhaps TRBD1 (6 bases). Per germline, CDR1 SEHNR and CDR2 FQNEAQ (reference sequence). CDR3 size: 14 residues. Trimming shortened V by 10 bases and J by 3 bases, and 17 bases separated the two germline ends. CDR3 DNA sequence: TGTGCCATGAGGGACATCGGGAAGACAGATACGCAGTATTTT. It is translated as CAMRDIGKTDTQYF.

This clonotype was seen only a few times. CDR3 sequence: CASSTELGDEQFF. The CDR3 DNA follows: TGTGCCAGTAGTACAGAATTGGGCGATGAGCAGTTCTTC. The chain recombines TRBV19 with TRBJ2-1; D unresolved. V lost 4 bases, J lost 8 bases, and 12 bases lay in between. The germline CDR1 and CDR2 sequences are LNHDA and SQIVND (reference sequence). The length of the CDR3 is 13 residues.

The chain is built from TRBV12-3 or TRBV12-4 and TRBJ1-2; 9 nucleotides align to TRBD1. The ends lost 3 bases at V and 4 bases at J; junction bases unmatched: 6. This CDR3 region has 15 residues. The CDR3 region has the DNA TGTGCCAGCAGTTTCCGGGACAGGGAAGGCTATGGCTACACCTTC. Amino acid sequence: CASSFRDREGYGYTF.

This clonotype was observed many times. The chain couples TRBV5-1 to TRBJ2-7; D gene unclear. Looked up from germline, CDR1 is SGHRS and CDR2 is YFSETQ. Trimming removed 0 bases from V and 4 bases from J, with 11 bases in between. The CDR3 spans 14 residues. The CDR3 DNA sequence: TGCGCCAGCAGCTTGGACACCTCTATATACGAGCAGTACTTC. Translating it yields CASSLDTSIYEQYF.

The chain carries TRBV29-1 and TRBJ2-1; D ambiguous. CDR3 length: 13 amino acids. Germline V gene lookup returns CDR1 SQVTM and CDR2 ANQGSEA. Trimming removed 7 bases at V and 7 bases at J, with 17 bases between. The CDR3 reads CSGRPRAMNEQFF. The CDR3, as DNA: TGCAGCGGCCGACCCCGGGCCATGAATGAGCAGTTCTTC.